What follows describes a single TCR beta chain. The CDR3 is 15 amino acids. Germline CDR1 reads MNHNS; CDR2 reads SASEGT. V lost 4 bases and J 6 bases, leaving 19 bases between the germline ends. This entry is derived from a study of shared clonotypes between healthy human individuals. The protocol was immunoSEQ multiplex PCR, while the TCRdb copy is restricted to in-frame clones and leaves out a portion. The data hold about 2 million clones, with roughly 95% observed a single time. The origin of this receptor is a man aged 18 to 35 in good health. This sequence joins TRBV6-1 and TRBJ2-7; D might be TRBD2 (5 bases). Sequences were obtained from naive CD4+ T cells sorted from blood. Subset reported: CD45RA+ positively selected. This chain's CDR3 is CASSALAAGVLEQYF. The CDR3 bases are TGTGCCAGCAGTGCCCTCGCGGCCGGGGTCCTCGAGCAGTACTTC.